The 14 T cell receptor beta chains below come from one sample, sequenced in a study of cytomegalovirus exposure and HLA in healthy donors. A multiplex PCR was run with 60 Vbeta primers and 13 Jbeta primers. Clones were sequenced by immunoSEQ multiplex PCR, and TCRdb holds only the in-frame ones, with some missing. Among fewer than 250,000 clones listed, over 80% were seen once. The sequenced material came from PBMCs. These receptors all stem from a man between 25 and 39 years old in good health and CMV-seronegative.

V is TRBV28 and J is TRBJ1-4; TRBD1 agrees at 9 bases. J gave up 0 bases and V 4 bases, and 12 bases lay outside the gene matches. Germline values: CDR1 MDHEN, CDR2 SYDVKM. The CDR3 covers 19 residues. CDR3 amino acids: CASSSTGTGLDTTNEKLFF. The CDR3 nucleotides are TGTGCCAGCAGTTCCACCGGGACAGGGCTTGATACAACTAATGAAAAACTGTTTTTT.

CDR3 sequence: CASGGGETQYF. The CDR3 nucleotides read TGTGCCAGCGGGGGCGGTGAGACCCAGTACTTC. The chain is built from TRBV6-5 and TRBJ2-5; D is possibly TRBD1 (6 bases). V was clipped by 8 bases and J by 5 bases, with 9 bases between them. CDR3 size: 11 residues. CDR1 and CDR2 from the germline V gene are MNHEY and SVGAGI.

V and J are TRBV9 and TRBJ1-2, with a possible D match to TRBD1 (5 bases). This CDR3 contains 12 residues. Germline CDR1 reads SGDLS; CDR2 reads YYNGEE. Trimming removed 4 bases at V and 3 bases at J, with 7 bases between. The CDR3 bases are TGTGCCAGCAGCCGGGACTACTATGGCTACACCTTC. It yields the protein CASSRDYYGYTF.

V is TRBV10-3 and J is TRBJ2-7; D gene unclear. CDR1 is ENHRY, CDR2 SYGVKD, per germline. The CDR3 has 14 amino acids. V was clipped by 3 bases and J by 0 bases, with 9 bases between them. In DNA, the CDR3 is TGTGCCATCAGTGAATCTGACAACTCCTACGAGCAGTACTTC. Translating it yields CAISESDNSYEQYF.

To note about this clone: A junction end diverges from the germline sequence, so it may reflect a read error. This CDR3 is CASSLAGQKETQYF. The CDR3 region has the DNA TGTGCTAGCAGCTTAGCGGGACAGAAAGAGACCCAGTACTTC. The V and J genes are TRBV7-7 and TRBJ2-5; a possible D gene is TRBD2 (8 bases). This CDR3 region has 14 residues. Germline CDR1 is SSHAT and CDR2 is FNYEAQ (reference sequence). Variable domain in full (rest from reference TRBV7-7 and TRBJ2-5): GAGVSQSPRYKVTKRGQDVTLRCDPISSHATLYWYQQALGQGPEFLTYFNYEAQPDKSGLPSDRFSAERPEGSISTLTIQRTEQRDSAMYRCASSLAGQKETQYFGPGTRLLVL.

The chain couples TRBV28 to TRBJ2-2; 9 bases line up with TRBD1. The V gene's germline CDR1 is MDHEN and CDR2 SYDVKM. The CDR3 spans 15 residues. Trimming removed 8 bases from V and 1 base from J; junction bases left unmatched: 5. The CDR3 DNA reads TGTGCCAGCCGAAGGACAGGGGTGAACACCGGGGAGCTGTTTTTT. Protein product: CASRRTGVNTGELFF.

The chain couples TRBV19 to TRBJ1-4; 10 nucleotides match TRBD1. The CDR3 runs to 15 residues. Trimming removed 8 bases from V and 7 bases from J; junction bases left unmatched: 10. From germline, CDR1 is LNHDA and CDR2 SQIVND (reference sequence). The DNA of the CDR3 is TGTGCCAGTGTCAACCGGGACAGGGGAGGTGAAAAACTGTTTTTT. Amino acids: CASVNRDRGGEKLFF.

The chain employs TRBV27 and TRBJ2-5, with 9 bases fitting TRBD2. CDR1 is MNHEY, CDR2 SMNVEV, per germline (reference sequence). The V segment lost 7 bases and the J segment 13 bases; nucleotides outside the gene matches: 13. The CDR3 covers 13 residues. CDR3 residues: CASTTTSGLKMYF. As DNA, the CDR3 is TGTGCCAGCACTACGACTAGCGGCCTCAAAATGTACTTC.

The chain carries TRBV7-2 and TRBJ2-5; TRBD1 might be the D (6 bases). The ends were cut back, 4 bases at V and 4 bases at J, with 13 bases in the middle. Germline assignment: CDR1 SGHTA and CDR2 FQGNSA. The CDR3 sequence is 14 residues long. CDR3 in amino acids: CASSSTGFGETQYF. CDR3 nucleotides: TGTGCCAGCAGCTCGACAGGTTTTGGAGAGACCCAGTACTTC.

The chain carries TRBV7-9 and TRBJ2-5; the D gene is possibly TRBD1 (7 bases). The V and J ends lost 8 bases and 4 bases respectively, with 14 bases between them. The CDR3 loop spans 13 amino acids. Germline V gene data show CDR1 as SEHNR and CDR2 as FQNEAQ (reference sequence). CDR3 sequence reads: CASGKQGGETQYF. CDR3 nucleotides: TGTGCCAGCGGCAAGCAGGGGGGAGAGACCCAGTACTTC.

The chain employs TRBV6-4 and TRBJ1-2; 11 bases are shared with TRBD1. J gave up 6 bases and V 2 bases, and 2 bases lay outside the gene matches. CDR1 and CDR2 from the germline V gene are MRHNA and SNTAGT. The CDR3 spans 14 residues. In DNA, the CDR3 is TGTGCCAGCAGTGACGGGACAGGGGGGAATGGCTACACCTTC. It specifies CASSDGTGGNGYTF.

The V and J genes are TRBV29-1 and TRBJ1-4, with TRBD1 matching 9 bases. Per germline, CDR1 SQVTM and CDR2 ANQGSEA. Germline trimming cut 3 bases from V and 10 bases from J; bases unmatched to any gene: 3. This CDR3 region has 12 residues. CDR3 sequence: CSVEGQGGKLFF. The CDR3 coding sequence is TGCAGCGTTGAGGGACAGGGAGGAAAACTGTTTTTT.

The chain combines TRBV6-4 with TRBJ2-6; weak D call: TRBD2 (5 bases). Germline loops: CDR1 MRHNA, CDR2 SNTAGT. V was pared by 2 bases and J by 0 bases, with 5 bases between. This CDR3 comprises 15 residues. CDR3 sequence (DNA): TGTGCCAGCAGTGACGGGAGCTCTGGGGCCAACGTCCTGACTTTC. It is translated as CASSDGSSGANVLTF.

This clone was found once. V gene TRBV19 combines with J gene TRBJ1-3; D uncertain. Germline CDR1 is LNHDA and CDR2 is SQIVND (reference sequence). V lost 3 bases to trimming and J lost 2 bases, with 11 bases between them. The CDR3 has 15 residues. The CDR3: CASSMQTSAGNTIYF. The CDR3 nucleotides read TGTGCCAGTAGTATGCAAACCTCGGCTGGAAACACCATATATTTT.